This T cell receptor (beta chain) was identified in a study of OX40 agonist ivuxolimab in advanced cancers. For context, the study as a whole: The costimulatory receptor OX40 (CD134) was targeted by ivuxolimab, a fully human IgG2 agonistic monoclonal antibody. The monotherapy dose-escalation portion (N = 52 patients) of the phase I ivuxolimab trial is reported in the paper. The purpose of peripheral TCRbeta sequencing was to test whether ivuxolimab changed TCR sequence diversity and led to clonal T-cell expansion. Patients were allowed to have had prior anti-PD-1, anti-PD-L1 or anti-CTLA-4 therapy, and 40% of the dose-escalation patients had previously received checkpoint inhibitors. A male proportion of 82.7% and a mean age of around 60 years, ranging from roughly 20 to 80, were recorded for the dose-escalation cohort. Among the approximately 50 dose-escalation patients, some 20 had hepatocellular carcinoma, approximately 15 melanoma, 9 renal cell carcinoma and 9 head and neck cancer. Three dose-escalation patients achieved partial responses, one with hepatocellular carcinoma and two with cutaneous melanoma. Intravenous ivuxolimab was administered to patients every 2 weeks at six dose levels: 0.01, 0.1, 0.3, 1.5, 3 and 10 mg/kg.

As concerns this clone: Its antigen is unknown. The sample holds no much larger clone one base away, and base qualities are not on file.

The CDR3 has 14 amino acids, counting the end cysteine and phenylalanine. Just the 42-base CDR3 DNA is kept, in frame starting at base 1. V lost 6 bases and J lost 4 bases; the stretch between them is 15 bases long. Based on the germline V gene, the CDR1 and CDR2 sequences are MNHEY and SVGAGI. Patients with a history of autoimmune disease or receiving systemic immunosuppression were excluded from the trial. Peripheral blood for TCR sequencing was collected from all dose cohorts at baseline, on cycle 4 day 1, and on cycle 7 day 1. The samples were drawn from a first-in-human, open-label, multicenter phase I dose-escalation trial of ivuxolimab. Adults with locally advanced or metastatic head and neck squamous cell, hepatocellular, melanoma or renal cell carcinoma were enrolled in the trial. CD4+ and CD8+ T cells were sorted separately from peripheral blood before TCR sequencing. What the work shows at the level of the full study, not this receptor alone: In partial responders in the 0.1-3.0 mg/kg groups, normalized peripheral clonal expansion was found to be among the lowest, especially among CD8+ T cells. Low levels of normalized T-cell clonal expansion were also seen in some patients who did not respond. At doses from 0.1 to 3.0 mg/kg, clonal expansion was seen in both CD4+ and CD8+ blood T cells between baseline and week 6. Which antigens the clonally expanded peripheral T cells were specific for was not determined. On average, CD8+ T cells showed more expanded clones than CD4+ T cells after ivuxolimab.

For sequencing of the TCRbeta CDR3 region, genomic DNA was extracted from the sorted cells. The immunoSEQ Assay was used to sequence the TCRbeta CDR3 regions. This is the immuneACCESS table as TCRdb keeps it, with only in-frame sequences that have V and J called. A part of the clones is gone; compared with another copy, unresolved V genes explain less than half, and the rest is unexplained. Recorded for this sample are roughly 42,000 clones; about 89% of them occurred a single time. The top ten constitute approximately 28% of the sample. The sequence joins TRBV6-5 to TRBJ1-2; the D gene identity is not certain. The sequencing used CD4+ or CD8+ T cells sorted from blood, collected in a trial of the OX40 agonist ivuxolimab. This TCR came from an adult with an advanced solid tumor such as melanoma, head and neck, liver or kidney cancer. The DNA sequence is TGTGCCAGCAGGCCCGACAAGTCAGTCTATGGCTACACCTTC. This translates into CASRPDKSVYGYTF.